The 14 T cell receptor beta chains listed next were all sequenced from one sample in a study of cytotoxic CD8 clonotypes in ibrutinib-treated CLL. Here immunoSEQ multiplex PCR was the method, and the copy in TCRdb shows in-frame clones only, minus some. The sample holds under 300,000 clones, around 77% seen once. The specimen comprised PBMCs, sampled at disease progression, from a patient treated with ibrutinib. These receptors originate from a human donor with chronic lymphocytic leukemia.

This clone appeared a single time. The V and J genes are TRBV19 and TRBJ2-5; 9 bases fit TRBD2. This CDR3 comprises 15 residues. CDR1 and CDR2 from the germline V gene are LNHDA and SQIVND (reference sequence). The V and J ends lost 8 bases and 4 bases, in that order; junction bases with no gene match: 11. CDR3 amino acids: CASGGGRARRETQYF. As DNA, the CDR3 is TGTGCCAGTGGTGGCGGGAGGGCCCGGCGAGAGACCCAGTACTTC.

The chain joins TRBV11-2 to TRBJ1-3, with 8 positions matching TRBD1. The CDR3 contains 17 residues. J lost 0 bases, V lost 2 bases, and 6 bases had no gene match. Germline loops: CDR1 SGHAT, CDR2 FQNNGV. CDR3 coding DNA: TGTGCCAGCAGCTTAACCGGACAGGGTAACTCTGGAAACACCATATATTTT. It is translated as CASSLTGQGNSGNTIYF.

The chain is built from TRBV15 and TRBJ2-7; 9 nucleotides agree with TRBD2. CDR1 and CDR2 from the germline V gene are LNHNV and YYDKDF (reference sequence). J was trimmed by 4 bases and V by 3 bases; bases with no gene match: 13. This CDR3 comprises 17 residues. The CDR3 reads CATSSQPGLAEGYEQYF. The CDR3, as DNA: TGTGCCACCAGCAGCCAACCGGGACTAGCAGAAGGGTACGAGCAGTACTTC.

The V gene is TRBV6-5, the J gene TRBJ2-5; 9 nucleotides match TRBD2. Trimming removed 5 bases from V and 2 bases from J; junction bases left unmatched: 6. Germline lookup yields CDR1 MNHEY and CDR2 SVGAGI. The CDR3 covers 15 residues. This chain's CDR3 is CASSGGLARQETQYF. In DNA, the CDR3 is TGTGCCAGCAGTGGGGGACTAGCCCGGCAAGAGACCCAGTACTTC.

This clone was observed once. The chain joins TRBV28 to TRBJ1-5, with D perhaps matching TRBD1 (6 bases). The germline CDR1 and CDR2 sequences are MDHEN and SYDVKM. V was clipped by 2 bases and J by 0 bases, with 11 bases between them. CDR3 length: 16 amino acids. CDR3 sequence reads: CASSLTGFYSNQPQHF. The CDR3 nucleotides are TGTGCCAGCAGTTTAACAGGGTTTTATAGCAATCAGCCCCAGCATTTT.

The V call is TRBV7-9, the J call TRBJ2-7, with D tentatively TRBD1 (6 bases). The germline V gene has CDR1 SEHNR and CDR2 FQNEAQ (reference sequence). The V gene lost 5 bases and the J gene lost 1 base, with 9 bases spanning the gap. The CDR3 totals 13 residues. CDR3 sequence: CASSPRGSYEQYF. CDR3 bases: TGTGCCAGCAGCCCCAGGGGATCCTACGAGCAGTACTTC.

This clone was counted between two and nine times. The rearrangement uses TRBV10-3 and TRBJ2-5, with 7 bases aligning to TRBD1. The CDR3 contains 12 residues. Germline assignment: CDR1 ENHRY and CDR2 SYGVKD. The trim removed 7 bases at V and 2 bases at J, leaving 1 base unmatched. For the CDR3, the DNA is TGTGCCATCAAGGGACAGCAAGAGACCCAGTACTTC. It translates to CAIKGQQETQYF.

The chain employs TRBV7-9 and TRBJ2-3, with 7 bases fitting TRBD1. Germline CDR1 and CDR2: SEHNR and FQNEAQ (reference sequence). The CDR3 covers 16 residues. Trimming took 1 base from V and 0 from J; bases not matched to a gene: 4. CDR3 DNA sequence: TGTGCCAGCAGCTTAGGGGACAGATCTAGCACAGATACGCAGTATTTT. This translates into CASSLGDRSSTDTQYF.

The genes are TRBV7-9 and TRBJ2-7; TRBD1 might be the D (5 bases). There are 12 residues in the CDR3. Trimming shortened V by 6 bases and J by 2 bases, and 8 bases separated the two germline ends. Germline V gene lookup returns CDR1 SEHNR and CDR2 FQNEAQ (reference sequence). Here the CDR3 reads CASRLDTYEQYF. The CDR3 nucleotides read TGTGCCAGCAGATTGGACACCTACGAGCAGTACTTC.

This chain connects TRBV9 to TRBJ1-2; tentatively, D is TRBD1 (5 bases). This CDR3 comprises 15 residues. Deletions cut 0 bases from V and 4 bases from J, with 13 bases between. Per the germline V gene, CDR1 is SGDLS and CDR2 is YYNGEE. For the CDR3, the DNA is TGTGCCAGCAGCGTAGCTGGGGGGTTCGGCTATGGCTACACCTTC. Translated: CASSVAGGFGYGYTF.

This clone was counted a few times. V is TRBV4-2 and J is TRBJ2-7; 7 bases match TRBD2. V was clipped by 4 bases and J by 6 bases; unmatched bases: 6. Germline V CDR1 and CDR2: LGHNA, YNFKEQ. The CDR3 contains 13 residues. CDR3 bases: TGTGCCAGCAGCCTCACTAGCGCTCTCGAGCAGTACTTC. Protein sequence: CASSLTSALEQYF.

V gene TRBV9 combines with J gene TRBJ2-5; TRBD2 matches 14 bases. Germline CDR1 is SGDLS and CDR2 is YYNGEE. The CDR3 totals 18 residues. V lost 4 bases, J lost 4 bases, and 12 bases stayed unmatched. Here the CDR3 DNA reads TGTGCCAGCAGCCCCGAGACTAGCGGGAGGGCCTGGGCAGAGACCCAGTACTTC. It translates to CASSPETSGRAWAETQYF.

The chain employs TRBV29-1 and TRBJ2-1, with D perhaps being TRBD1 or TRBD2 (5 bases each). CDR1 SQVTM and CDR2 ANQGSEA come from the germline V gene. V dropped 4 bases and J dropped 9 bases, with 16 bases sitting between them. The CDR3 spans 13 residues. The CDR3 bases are TGCAGCGTTGCCTGGGGGAAAGTACGTGAGCAGTTCTTC. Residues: CSVAWGKVREQFF.

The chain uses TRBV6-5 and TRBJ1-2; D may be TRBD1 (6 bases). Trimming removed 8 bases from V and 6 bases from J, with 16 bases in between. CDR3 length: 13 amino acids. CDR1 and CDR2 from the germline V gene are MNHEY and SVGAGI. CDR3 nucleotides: TGTGCCAGCCGGAGCGGGCAGGGGCATGGCTACACCTTC. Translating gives CASRSGQGHGYTF.